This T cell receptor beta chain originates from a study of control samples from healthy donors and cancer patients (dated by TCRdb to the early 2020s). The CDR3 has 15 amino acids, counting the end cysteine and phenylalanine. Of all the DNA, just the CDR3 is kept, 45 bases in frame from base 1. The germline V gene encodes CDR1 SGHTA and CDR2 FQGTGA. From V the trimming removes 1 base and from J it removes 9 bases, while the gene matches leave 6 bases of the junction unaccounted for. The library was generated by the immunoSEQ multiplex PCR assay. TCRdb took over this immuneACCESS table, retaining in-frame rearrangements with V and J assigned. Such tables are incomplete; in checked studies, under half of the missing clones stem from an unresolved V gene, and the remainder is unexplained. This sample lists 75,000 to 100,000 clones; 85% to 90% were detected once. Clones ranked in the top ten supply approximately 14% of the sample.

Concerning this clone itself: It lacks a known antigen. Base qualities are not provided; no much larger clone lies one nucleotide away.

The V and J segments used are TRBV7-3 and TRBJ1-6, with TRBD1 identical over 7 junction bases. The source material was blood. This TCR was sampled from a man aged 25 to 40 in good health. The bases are TGTGCCAGCAGCTTAAGCGCAGGGGGTGTTTCACCCCTCCACTTT. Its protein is CASSLSAGGVSPLHF.